Judged by abundance, the clone carrying this T cell receptor (beta chain) is medium-sized. Indicated time point: patch test 3, about 24 weeks after DPC sensitization. Treatment of the sample: therapeutic diphenylcyclopropenone sensitization with weekly scalp DPC. Sequencing started from total RNA isolated from unfractionated whole blood. This entry is derived from a study of human T cells and chemical hapten exposure. On the study more broadly: The study lasted 20 to 25 weeks, and patients were dosed weekly with diphenylcyclopropenone on the scalp throughout. Patch tests applied 0.01% DPC to the upper back, read at 6 days. Recorded diagnoses among the mostly female patients were alopecia areata, totalis or universalis.

TCRdb itself ran the RACE reads through MiXCR, one entry per CDR3 protein. The table lists over 35,000 distinct CDR3 sequences, about 13% of them singletons. This clonotype originated in a woman in her thirties or forties with alopecia areata. Some clones in this sample may be carry-over from other donors' samples. The sequences come from whole blood, collected in connection with sensitization to the hapten diphenylcyclopropenone (DPC).

The CDR3 spells CASGTGLVGEQYF. The CDR3 DNA sequence: TGTGCCAGCGGGACAGGGCTCGTCGGCGAGCAGTACTTC. The chain couples TRBV2 to TRBJ2-7; TRBD1 aligns across 9 bases. Germline CDR1 reads SNHLY; CDR2 reads FYNNEI. The V gene end was trimmed by 8 bases and the J gene end by 6 bases; junction bases not matched to a gene: 8. This CDR3 contains 13 residues.